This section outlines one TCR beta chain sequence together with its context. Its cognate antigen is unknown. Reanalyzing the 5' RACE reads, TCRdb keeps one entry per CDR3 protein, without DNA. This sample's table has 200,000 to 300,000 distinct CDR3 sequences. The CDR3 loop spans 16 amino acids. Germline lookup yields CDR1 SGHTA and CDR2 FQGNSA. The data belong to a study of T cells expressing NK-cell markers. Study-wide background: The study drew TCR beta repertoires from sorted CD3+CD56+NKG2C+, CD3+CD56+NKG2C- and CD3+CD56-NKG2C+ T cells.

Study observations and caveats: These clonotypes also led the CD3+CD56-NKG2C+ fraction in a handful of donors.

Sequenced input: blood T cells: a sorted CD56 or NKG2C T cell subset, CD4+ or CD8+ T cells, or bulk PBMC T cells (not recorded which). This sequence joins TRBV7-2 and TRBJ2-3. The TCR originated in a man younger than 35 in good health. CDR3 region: CASTLSALGSTDTQYF.